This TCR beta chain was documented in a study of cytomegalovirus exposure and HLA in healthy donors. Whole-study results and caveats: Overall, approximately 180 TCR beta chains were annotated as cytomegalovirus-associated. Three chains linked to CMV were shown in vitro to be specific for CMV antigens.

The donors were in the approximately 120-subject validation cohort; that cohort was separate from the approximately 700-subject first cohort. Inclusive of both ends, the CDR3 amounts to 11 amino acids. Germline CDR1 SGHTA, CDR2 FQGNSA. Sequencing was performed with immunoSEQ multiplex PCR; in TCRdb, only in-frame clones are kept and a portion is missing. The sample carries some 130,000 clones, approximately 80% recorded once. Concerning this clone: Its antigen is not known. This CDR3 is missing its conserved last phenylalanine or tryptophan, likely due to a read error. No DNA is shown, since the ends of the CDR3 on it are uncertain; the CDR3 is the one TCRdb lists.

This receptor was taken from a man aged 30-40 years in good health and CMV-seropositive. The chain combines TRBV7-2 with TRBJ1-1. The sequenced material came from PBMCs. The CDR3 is CASSGGAGVEG.